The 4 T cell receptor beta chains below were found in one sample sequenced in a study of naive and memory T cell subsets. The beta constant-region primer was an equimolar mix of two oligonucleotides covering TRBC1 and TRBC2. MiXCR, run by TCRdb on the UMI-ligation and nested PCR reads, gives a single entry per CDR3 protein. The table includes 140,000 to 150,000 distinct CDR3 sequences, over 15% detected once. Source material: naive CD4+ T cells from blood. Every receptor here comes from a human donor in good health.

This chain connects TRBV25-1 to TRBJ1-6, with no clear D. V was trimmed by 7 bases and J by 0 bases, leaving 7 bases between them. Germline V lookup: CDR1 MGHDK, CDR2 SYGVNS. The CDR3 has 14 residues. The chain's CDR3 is CASTESSYNSPLHF. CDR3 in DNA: TGTGCCAGCACCGAAAGCTCCTATAATTCACCCCTCCACTTT. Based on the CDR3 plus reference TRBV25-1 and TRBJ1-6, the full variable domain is EADIYQTPRYLVIGTGKKITLECSQTMGHDKMYWYQQDPGMELHLIHYSYGVNSTEKGDLSSESTVSRIRTEHFPLTLESARPSHTSQYLCASTESSYNSPLHFGNGTRLTVT.

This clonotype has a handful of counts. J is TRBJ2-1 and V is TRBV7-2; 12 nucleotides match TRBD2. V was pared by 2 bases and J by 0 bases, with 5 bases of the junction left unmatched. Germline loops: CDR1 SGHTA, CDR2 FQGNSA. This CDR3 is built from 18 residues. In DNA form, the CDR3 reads TGTGCCAGCAGCTTACCACCACTAGCGGGAGGCTCCTACAATGAGCAGTTCTTC. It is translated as CASSLPPLAGGSYNEQFF.

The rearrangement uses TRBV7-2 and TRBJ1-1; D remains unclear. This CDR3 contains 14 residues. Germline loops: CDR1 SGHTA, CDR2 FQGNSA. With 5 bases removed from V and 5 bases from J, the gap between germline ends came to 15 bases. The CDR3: CASSAQRVTTEAFF. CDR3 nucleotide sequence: TGTGCCAGCAGCGCCCAACGGGTGACAACTGAAGCTTTCTTT.

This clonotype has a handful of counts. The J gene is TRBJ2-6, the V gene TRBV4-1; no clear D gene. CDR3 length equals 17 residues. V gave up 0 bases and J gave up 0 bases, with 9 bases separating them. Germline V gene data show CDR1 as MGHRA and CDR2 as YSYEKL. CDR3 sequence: CASSQDDRISGANVLTF. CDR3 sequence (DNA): TGCGCCAGCAGCCAAGACGATCGGATCTCTGGGGCCAACGTCCTGACTTTC.